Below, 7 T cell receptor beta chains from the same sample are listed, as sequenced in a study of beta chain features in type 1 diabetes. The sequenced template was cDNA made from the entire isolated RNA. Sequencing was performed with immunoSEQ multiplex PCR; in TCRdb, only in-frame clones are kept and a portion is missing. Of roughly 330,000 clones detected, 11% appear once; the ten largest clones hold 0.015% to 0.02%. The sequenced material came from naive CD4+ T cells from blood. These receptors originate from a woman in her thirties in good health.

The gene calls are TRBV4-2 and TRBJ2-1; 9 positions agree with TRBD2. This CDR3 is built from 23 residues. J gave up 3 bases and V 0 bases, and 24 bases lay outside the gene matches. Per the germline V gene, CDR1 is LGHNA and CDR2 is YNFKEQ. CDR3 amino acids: CASSQDRLTSGPRVPAYYNEQFF. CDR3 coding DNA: TGTGCCAGCAGCCAAGATCGTTTGACTAGCGGCCCACGGGTCCCCGCATACTACAATGAGCAGTTCTTC.

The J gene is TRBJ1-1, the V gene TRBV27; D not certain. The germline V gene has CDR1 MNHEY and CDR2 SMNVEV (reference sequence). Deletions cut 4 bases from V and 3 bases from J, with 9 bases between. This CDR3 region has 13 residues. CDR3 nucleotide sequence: TGTGCCAGCAGTTATAGCGGATACACTGAAGCTTTCTTT. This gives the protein CASSYSGYTEAFF.

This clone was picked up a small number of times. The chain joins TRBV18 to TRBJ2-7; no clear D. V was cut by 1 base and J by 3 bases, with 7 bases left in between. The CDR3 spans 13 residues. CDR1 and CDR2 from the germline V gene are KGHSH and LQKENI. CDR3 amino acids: CASSPQEHYEQYF. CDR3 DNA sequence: TGTGCCAGCTCACCACAAGAACACTACGAGCAGTACTTC. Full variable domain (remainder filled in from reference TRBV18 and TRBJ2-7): NAGVMQNPRHLVRRRGQEARLRCSPMKGHSHVYWYRQLPEEGLKFMVYLQKENIIDESGMPKERFSAEFPKEGPSILRIQQVVRGDSAAYFCASSPQEHYEQYFGPGTRLTVT.

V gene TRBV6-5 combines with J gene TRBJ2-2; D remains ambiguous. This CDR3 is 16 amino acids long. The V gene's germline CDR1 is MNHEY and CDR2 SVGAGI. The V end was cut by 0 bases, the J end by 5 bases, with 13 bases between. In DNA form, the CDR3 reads TGTGCCAGCAGTTACTCGCCCTTCACTGAGACCGGGGAGCTGTTTTTT. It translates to CASSYSPFTETGELFF.

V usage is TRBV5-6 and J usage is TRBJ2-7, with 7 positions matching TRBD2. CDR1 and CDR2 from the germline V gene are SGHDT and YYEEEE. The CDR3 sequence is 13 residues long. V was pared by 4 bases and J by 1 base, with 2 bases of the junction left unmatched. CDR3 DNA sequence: TGTGCCAGCAGCAAGCGGGGTTCCTACGAGCAGTACTTC. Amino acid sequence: CASSKRGSYEQYF.

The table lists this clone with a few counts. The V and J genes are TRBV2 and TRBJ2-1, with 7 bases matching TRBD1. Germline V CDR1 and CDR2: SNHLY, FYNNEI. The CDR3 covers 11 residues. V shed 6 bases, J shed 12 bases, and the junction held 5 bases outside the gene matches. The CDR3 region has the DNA TGTGCCAGCAGAGGACAGGTGAGGCAGTTCTTC. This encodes CASRGQVRQFF.

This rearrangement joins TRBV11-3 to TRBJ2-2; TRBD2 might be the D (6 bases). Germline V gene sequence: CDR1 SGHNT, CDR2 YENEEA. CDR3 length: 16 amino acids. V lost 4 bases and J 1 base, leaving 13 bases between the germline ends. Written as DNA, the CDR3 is TGTGCCAGCAGCTCACAAGGGACTCTGAACACCGGGGAGCTGTTTTTT. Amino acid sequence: CASSSQGTLNTGELFF.